These T cell receptor beta chains were read from a single sample in a study of T cell repertoires in cytomegalovirus infection. TCRdb independently ran MiXCR on the reads; one entry per CDR3 protein. The data show 200,000 to 300,000 distinct CDR3 sequences, roughly 9% seen once. Sample: PBMCs. Receptors originate from a human donor in good health (CMV status not recorded). Some clones in this sample may be carry-over from other donors' samples. CDR3s include the opening cysteine and the closing phenylalanine or tryptophan. The order of the fields is CDR3 length, D gene, V gene, J gene, clone size, CDR3 protein, CDR3 DNA. D genes are given only for firm matches. Some rows have no size entry. The others give once, few or many, or a class for an expanded clone.

14	TRBD2	TRBV7-2	TRBJ2-7	many	CASSSLAGVNEQYF	TGTGCCAGCAGCTCCCTAGCGGGAGTAAACGAGCAGTACTTC
15	NA	TRBV7-2	TRBJ1-2	many	CASSLEGLGGGGYTF	TGTGCCAGCAGCTTAGAGGGTTTGGGGGGCGGGGGCTACACCTTC
15	TRBD1	TRBV7-8	TRBJ1-2	many	CASSFLGTGTDGYTF	TGTGCCAGCAGCTTCCTCGGGACAGGGACGGACGGCTACACCTTC
15	TRBD1	TRBV7-2	TRBJ2-1	few	CASSLTGTGGNEQFF	TGTGCCAGCAGCTTAACAGGGACAGGGGGCAATGAGCAGTTCTTC
15	NA	TRBV15	TRBJ2-5	NA	CATSRDLAVQETQYF	TGTGCCACCAGCAGAGATCTGGCGGTCCAAGAGACCCAGTACTTC
16	TRBD1	TRBV7-2	TRBJ2-5	many	CASTDFADRAQETQYF	TGTGCCAGCACCGACTTCGCCGACAGGGCACAAGAGACCCAGTACTTC
15	TRBD1	TRBV7-2	TRBJ1-4	NA	CASSLGGTGSEKLFF	TGTGCCAGCAGCTTAGGTGGGACAGGGAGTGAAAAACTGTTTTTT
14	NA	TRBV7-9	TRBJ2-1	NA	CASSPGALIGEQFF	TGTGCCAGCAGCCCGGGGGCCTTGATCGGTGAGCAGTTCTTC
13	NA	TRBV7-2	TRBJ2-1	many	CASSLVDRNEQFF	TGTGCCAGCAGCTTAGTAGATAGGAATGAGCAGTTCTTC
19	NA	TRBV7-2	TRBJ2-5	many	CASSLKQIGAGMGQETQYF	TGTGCCAGCAGCTTAAAGCAGATCGGGGCAGGGATGGGGCAAGAGACCCAGTACTTC
12	NA	TRBV11-3	TRBJ2-7	many	CASSSTHYEQYF	TGTGCCAGCAGCTCGACACACTACGAGCAGTACTTC
18	NA	TRBV7-2	TRBJ2-7	few	CASSFGVLGVKTDYEQYF	TGTGCCAGCAGCTTCGGGGTTTTAGGGGTAAAAACGGACTACGAGCAGTACTTC
16	TRBD2	TRBV7-8	TRBJ2-5	many	CASSARDYNFPETQYF	TGTGCCAGCAGCGCCCGGGACTATAATTTCCCAGAGACCCAGTACTTC
14	NA	TRBV10-3	TRBJ2-7	NA	CAISPLGEGNEQYF	TGTGCCATCAGTCCCCTGGGAGAAGGAAACGAGCAGTACTTC
16	TRBD1	TRBV4-3	TRBJ1-2	NA	CASSQDLQGAVYGYTF	TGCGCCAGCAGCCAAGATCTACAGGGGGCTGTCTATGGCTACACCTTC
12	NA	TRBV5-1	TRBJ1-1	many	CASSLGLDAKVF	TGCGCCAGCAGCTTGGGCCTGGACGCAAAGGTCTTT
16	NA	TRBV7-6	TRBJ1-4	many	CASSLGTGRPNEKLFF	TGTGCCAGCAGCTTAGGGACCGGACGTCCAAATGAAAAACTGTTTTTT
17	NA	TRBV12-3/TRBV12-4	TRBJ2-3	many	CASSFKGTETSTDTQYF	TGTGCCAGCAGTTTCAAGGGGACTGAGACTAGCACAGATACGCAGTATTTT
12	NA	TRBV28	TRBJ1-1	many	CASSPGHTEAFF	TGTGCCAGCAGTCCAGGGCACACTGAAGCTTTCTTT
18	TRBD2	TRBV12-3/TRBV12-4	TRBJ2-7	many	CASSPGTSGIRSSYEQYF	TGTGCCAGCAGTCCCGGGACTAGCGGGATTAGGAGCTCCTACGAGCAGTACTTC
16	TRBD2	TRBV12-3/TRBV12-4	TRBJ2-7	few	CASSLGGGGPGYEQYF	TGTGCCAGCAGTTTAGGAGGCGGGGGGCCGGGCTACGAGCAGTACTTC
16	NA	TRBV27	TRBJ2-3	NA	CASSERALVGADTQYF	TGTGCCAGCAGTGAGAGGGCCCTGGTGGGGGCAGATACGCAGTATTTT
12	NA	TRBV29-1	TRBJ2-7	NA	CSVGDRTYEQYF	TGCAGCGTTGGTGACAGAACCTACGAGCAGTACTTC
15	NA	TRBV3-1	TRBJ2-1	few	CASSQESGSYNEQFF	TGTGCCAGCAGCCAAGAGTCGGGGTCCTACAATGAGCAGTTCTTC
15	TRBD2	TRBV7-2	TRBJ2-3	many	CASRSPGLGTDTQYF	TGTGCCAGCAGATCCCCGGGACTAGGCACAGATACGCAGTATTTT
15	TRBD1	TRBV7-2	TRBJ2-3	many	CASSRRQGSGDTQYF	TGTGCCAGCAGCCGAAGACAGGGGAGTGGAGATACGCAGTATTTT
16	TRBD2	TRBV6-8	TRBJ2-5	many	CASSYTSGRNQETQYF	TGTGCCAGCAGTTATACTAGCGGGAGGAACCAAGAGACCCAGTACTTC
16	TRBD2	TRBV20-1	TRBJ2-1	many	CSGAGTSGGRENEQFF	TGCAGTGGGGCCGGGACTAGCGGGGGGCGAGAGAATGAGCAGTTCTTC
13	NA	TRBV7-2	TRBJ1-2	NA	CASSPETGWGYTF	TGTGCCAGCAGCCCTGAGACAGGATGGGGCTACACCTTC
13	NA	TRBV7-2	TRBJ2-7	many	CASSFADTYEQYF	TGTGCCAGCAGCTTCGCCGACACCTACGAGCAGTACTTC
16	NA	TRBV7-2	TRBJ2-7	many	CASSLEGQLRFYEQYF	TGTGCCAGCAGCTTAGAAGGACAGCTACGATTCTACGAGCAGTACTTC
16	NA	TRBV6-6	TRBJ1-3	NA	CASSPTTGQGRNTIYF	TGTGCCAGCAGTCCCACAACGGGGCAGGGTAGAAACACCATATATTTT
18	NA	TRBV12-5	TRBJ2-6	many	CASGGAPRGGSGANVLTF	TGTGCTAGTGGGGGGGCACCGCGAGGTGGATCTGGGGCCAACGTCCTGACTTTC
18	TRBD2	TRBV30	TRBJ2-7	few	CAWSVLAGGPGRLLEQYF	TGTGCCTGGAGTGTACTAGCGGGAGGTCCCGGCCGACTACTAGAGCAGTACTTC
15	NA	TRBV19	TRBJ1-1	NA	CASSKNRERNTEAFF	TGTGCCAGTAGTAAAAACAGGGAGAGGAACACTGAAGCTTTCTTT
16	TRBD2	TRBV7-2	TRBJ2-3	many	CASSLMGLAGTDTQYF	TGTGCCAGCAGCTTAATGGGACTAGCGGGTACAGATACGCAGTATTTT
17	NA	TRBV7-2	TRBJ2-2	many	CASSLRRGVPNTGELFF	TGTGCCAGCAGCCTCAGAAGGGGGGTCCCTAACACCGGGGAGCTGTTTTTT
18	TRBD2	TRBV7-4	TRBJ2-5	many	CASSLAPLADQYQETQYF	TGTGCCAGCAGCTTAGCGCCCCTAGCGGACCAATACCAAGAGACCCAGTACTTC
14	TRBD1	TRBV7-4	TRBJ1-5	many	CAREDRGHDQPQHF	TGTGCCAGGGAAGACAGGGGGCACGATCAGCCCCAGCATTTT
15	TRBD1	TRBV7-9	TRBJ1-2	many	CASSPPGTGRHGYTF	TGTGCCAGCAGCCCCCCCGGGACAGGGAGGCATGGCTACACCTTC